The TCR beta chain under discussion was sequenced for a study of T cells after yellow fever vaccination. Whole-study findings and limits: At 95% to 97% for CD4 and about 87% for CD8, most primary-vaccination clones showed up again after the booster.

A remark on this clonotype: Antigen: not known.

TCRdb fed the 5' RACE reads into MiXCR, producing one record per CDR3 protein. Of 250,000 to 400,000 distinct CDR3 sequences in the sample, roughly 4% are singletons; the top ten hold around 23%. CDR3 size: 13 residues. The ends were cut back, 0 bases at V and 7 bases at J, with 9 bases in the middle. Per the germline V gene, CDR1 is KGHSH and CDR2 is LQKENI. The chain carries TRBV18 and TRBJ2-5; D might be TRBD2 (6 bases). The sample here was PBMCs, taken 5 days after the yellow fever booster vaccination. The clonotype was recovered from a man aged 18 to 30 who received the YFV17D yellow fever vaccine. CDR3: CASSPPGGLTQYF. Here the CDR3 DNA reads TGTGCCAGCTCACCACCGGGAGGACTGACCCAGTACTTC.